This is a list of T cell receptor beta chains from one sample in a study of post-analysis software for immune sequencing data. TCRdb re-analysed the PCR reads in MiXCR, keeping a single row per CDR3 protein. The sample holds 820,000 or so distinct CDR3 sequences, around 53% seen once. Sample: blood. The receptor source for this set is a girl between 10 and 17 years old with multiple sclerosis. The CDR3 runs from the conserved cysteine through the conserved F or W. The D gene is left open where the match is weak. Size tells how often a clone was seen (once, few, many) or the class of an expanded clone, and some rows leave it out.

d_call j_call clone_size v_call cdr3_nt cdr3_aa
TRBD2 TRBJ2-7 few TRBV7-2 TGTGCCAGCAGCCCGATGGGGGGGAGCGAGCAGTACTTC CASSPMGGSEQYF
. TRBJ2-7 . TRBV28 TGTGCCAGCAGACAGTCCGGGACGGGCTACGAGCAGTACTTC CASRQSGTGYEQYF
TRBD1 TRBJ1-2 . TRBV9 TGTGCCAGCAGCGGAAATTCGACAGGGAAATATGGCTACACCTTC CASSGNSTGKYGYTF
. TRBJ2-7 few TRBV6-5 TGTGCCAGCAGTTACCGGAACGGAGGGGAGCAGTACTTC CASSYRNGGEQYF
. TRBJ1-5 once TRBV28 TGTGCCAGCAGCCCCGGCCCTCGTCAGCCCCAGCATTTT CASSPGPRQPQHF
TRBD2 TRBJ2-5 few TRBV29-1 TGCAGCGTTGAATTGGTAGCGGGAGCCCAAGAGACCCAGTACTTC CSVELVAGAQETQYF
TRBD1 TRBJ2-7 . TRBV12-3/TRBV12-4 TGTGCCAGCTTAAGGGCAGGACAGGTGATCCAGTACTTC CASLRAGQVIQYF
. TRBJ1-2 few TRBV6-5 TGTGCCAGCAGCGGCGACATCGGAGGGTATGGCTACACCTTC CASSGDIGGYGYTF
. TRBJ2-7 . TRBV12-3/TRBV12-4 TGTGCCAGCAGTTTAGCGGGATTCGTGTACTTC CASSLAGFVYF
TRBD2 TRBJ2-7 few TRBV4-1 TGCGCCAGCAGCCAAGATTTACTAGCGGGAGTTGACTCTGGCGAGCAGTACTTC CASSQDLLAGVDSGEQYF
TRBD2 TRBJ2-1 . TRBV6-1 TGTGCCAGCAGGGGAAATGGACTAGCGGGTTCCTACAATGAGCAGTTCTTC CASRGNGLAGSYNEQFF
TRBD2 TRBJ2-5 few TRBV12-3/TRBV12-4 TGTGCCAGCAGTTTCGGGGGGTTACAAGAGACCCAGTACTTC CASSFGGLQETQYF
TRBD1 TRBJ2-5 few TRBV18 TGTGCCAGCTCGCCCGGGACAGGGGAGTACTTC CASSPGTGEYF
. TRBJ1-4 . TRBV5-1 TGCGCCAGCAGCCCCGCAGGAGCAGAAAAACTGTTTTTT CASSPAGAEKLFF
TRBD2 TRBJ2-3 . TRBV7-2 TGTGCCAGCAGATCAGCGGGAGCTAGCACAGATACGCAGTATTTT CASRSAGASTDTQYF
TRBD2 TRBJ2-1 . TRBV4-1 TGCGCCAGCAGCCAGGAGACTAGCGGGAGGATCCTCTACAATGAGCAGTTCTTC CASSQETSGRILYNEQFF
TRBD1 TRBJ2-1 few TRBV7-7 TGTGCTAGCAGCTTAGGACAGGGCGATGAGCAGTTCTTC CASSLGQGDEQFF
. TRBJ2-5 . TRBV5-1 TGCGCCAGCAGCTTGCGGATCGGGGAGACCCAGTACTTC CASSLRIGETQYF
. TRBJ2-7 . TRBV21-1 TGTGCCAGCAGCCCCTGGGAGAACGAGCAGTACTTC CASSPWENEQYF
TRBD1 TRBJ2-4 few TRBV27 TGTGCCAGCAGTCTCACAGGGGGGTTCAGCATTCAGTACTTC CASSLTGGFSIQYF
. TRBJ2-3 few TRBV10-3 TGTGCCATCAGTCTAGGTGGGACGCACCTCCAAGGACCCACAGATACGCAGTATTTT CAISLGGTHLQGPTDTQYF
. TRBJ2-3 few TRBV5-5 TGTGCCAGCAGCTTGGCCGGTAGGAGTGCAGATACGCAGTATTTT CASSLAGRSADTQYF
TRBD1 TRBJ2-5 few TRBV20-1 TGCAGTGCTAGCCCCGGGACAGAGAATTGGGAGACCCAGTACTTC CSASPGTENWETQYF
TRBD2 TRBJ2-3 . TRBV3-1 TGTGCCAGCAGCCAGTCTAGCGGGGCCCCCACAGATACGCAGTATTTT CASSQSSGAPTDTQYF
TRBD1 TRBJ1-1 . TRBV2 TGTGCCAGCAGTGATATGGGACCGACAGGGGTGGCGAACACTGAAGCTTTCTTT CASSDMGPTGVANTEAFF
. TRBJ2-4 once TRBV29-1 TGCAGCGCCCCCGAGACAGAGACCTACGAGCGGTACTTC CSAPETETYERYF
TRBD1 TRBJ1-2 . TRBV5-1 TGCGCCAGTACCCGGGACAGGGGGCTTGGCTACACCTTC CASTRDRGLGYTF
. TRBJ2-7 few TRBV29-1 TGCAGCGTTCGTCGGTCCGACGAGCAGTACTTC CSVRRSDEQYF
. TRBJ1-5 . TRBV7-2 TGTGCCAGCAGCCTAAGGGTAGATAGCAATCAGCCCCAGCATTTT CASSLRVDSNQPQHF
TRBD1 TRBJ2-7 . TRBV6-6 TGTGCCAGCAGCAAAACGACAGGGGGCAGCTCCTACGAGCAGTACTTC CASSKTTGGSSYEQYF
. TRBJ2-7 . TRBV10-3 TGTGCCATCAACGGAGGCGGGGTATCCTACGAGCAGTACTTC CAINGGGVSYEQYF
. TRBJ2-5 . TRBV20-1 TGCAGTGGTTTCTCCGGGAGCGTACAAGAGACCCAGTACTTC CSGFSGSVQETQYF
. TRBJ2-1 few TRBV28 TGTGCCAGCAGCCGGAACAGGTCTCCTTACAATGAGCAGTTCTTC CASSRNRSPYNEQFF
. TRBJ2-7 . TRBV29-1 TGCAGCGTTGCTACGACCCTTACCTACGAGCAGTACTTC CSVATTLTYEQYF
. TRBJ1-2 . TRBV12-3/TRBV12-4 TGTGCCAGCAGTTGGCCCCGAGGCAGGGGCCGTCCTGGCTACACCTTC CASSWPRGRGRPGYTF
TRBD2 TRBJ2-1 . TRBV29-1 TGCAGCGTCGAGGGACTAGCGGGAGATGAGCAGTTCTTC CSVEGLAGDEQFF
. TRBJ2-4 . TRBV28 TGTGCCAGCAGTCCACAGACCCGGGACGGGGTGTACTTC CASSPQTRDGVYF
. TRBJ2-7 . TRBV10-3 TGTGCCATCAGGTCCGTGGCGAGTCCCAGCTACGAGCAGTACTTC CAIRSVASPSYEQYF
TRBD2 TRBJ2-1 . TRBV12-3/TRBV12-4 TGTGCCAGCAGCCGAAGCGGGATCTCCTACAATGAGCAGTTCTTC CASSRSGISYNEQFF
. TRBJ1-2 . TRBV20-1 TGCAGTGCTAGCGTTCCAGACAGGAACTATGGCTACACCTTC CSASVPDRNYGYTF